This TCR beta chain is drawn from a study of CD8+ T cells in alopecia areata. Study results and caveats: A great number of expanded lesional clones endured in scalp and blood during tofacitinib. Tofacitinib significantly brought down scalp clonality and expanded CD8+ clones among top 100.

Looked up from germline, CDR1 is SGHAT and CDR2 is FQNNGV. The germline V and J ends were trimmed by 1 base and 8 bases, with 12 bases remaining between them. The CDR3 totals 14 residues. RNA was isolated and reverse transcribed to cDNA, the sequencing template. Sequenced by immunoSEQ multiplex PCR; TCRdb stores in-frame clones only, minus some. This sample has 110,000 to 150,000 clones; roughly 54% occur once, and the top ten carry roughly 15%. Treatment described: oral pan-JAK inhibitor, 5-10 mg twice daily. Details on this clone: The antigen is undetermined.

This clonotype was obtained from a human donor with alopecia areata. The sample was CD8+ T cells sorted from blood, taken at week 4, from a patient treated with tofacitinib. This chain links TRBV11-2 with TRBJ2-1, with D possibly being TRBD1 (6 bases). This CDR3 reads CASSLARGRDEQFF. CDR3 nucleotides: TGTGCCAGCAGCTTAGCCAGGGGACGCGATGAGCAGTTCTTC.